This TCR beta chain was sequenced during a study of blood T cell repertoires in COVID-19 (dated by TCRdb to the early 2020s). Describing the broader study: Samples from collaborators originated in the United States, Italy and Spain and spanned both the acute and convalescent phases of COVID-19. The dataset comprised deeply sampled blood TCRbeta repertoires from subjects exposed to, actively infected with, or recovered from COVID-19. The prospective study material was composed of cDNA or gDNA derived from T cells, B-cell-depleted T cells, or PBMCs. Sample metadata almost always included a de-identified subject ID, COVID-19 status, age in years and sex. Samples came from the ongoing ImmuneRACE study (first 160 participants) plus 1,254 subjects from 6 global collaborators. The repertoires were made available in a free public database intended to serve as a resource for research on the immune response to SARS-CoV-2. Where available, HLA class I and class II types were taken from metadata supplied by the sample provider and were not determined by assay-based typing.

Broader findings and caveats from the paper: How much clinical and demographic metadata was included differed by source and by participant, and the metadata was provided uncurated.

With regard to this clone: Its antigen is currently not known. Per-base qualities were not stored, and no clone one base away is much larger.

Participants in the prospective study were enrolled through a virtual design, were aged roughly 18 to 90 years, and lived in about two dozen United States geographic areas. In the prospective study, cohorts were assigned on the basis of participant-reported clinical history obtained from a screening survey and a study questionnaire. Exposed participants had been in contact, within 2 weeks of entering the study, with a person who had a PCR-confirmed or clinician-diagnosed case of COVID-19. Each participant in the prospective study had whole blood, serum and a nasopharyngeal or oropharyngeal swab collected by mobile phlebotomists. Prospective study participants could optionally give additional blood draws and questionnaires over an approximately 2-month period. Before DNA extraction, prospective study blood samples were shipped either frozen or at room temperature. The immunoSEQ Assay, a bias-controlled multiplex PCR, was used to amplify TCRbeta CDR3 regions from genomic DNA. Regarding the original processing steps: Nucleated cell counts per sample were estimated from amplification of reference gene primers within the assay. Sequence reads were collapsed and filtered to measure the absolute abundance of every unique TCRbeta CDR3 rearrangement. For each sample, productive Simpson clonality was calculated as the square root of Simpson's diversity index across productive rearrangements. The source is immuneACCESS, and TCRdb retained only in-frame sequences with V and J called. Part of the clones is not carried over; for the studies checked, unresolved V genes explain less than half of this, and the remainder is unexplained. From that table come the V and J calls and clone size; the DNA was used to work out D and trimming. Present in this sample are roughly 270,000 clones, around 84% of which were seen just once. The ten largest make up more than 4% of the sample.

The CDR3 spans 13 residues, from the cysteine through the phenylalanine. The retained sequence is limited to the CDR3, 39 bases, with the frame set at the first base. CDR1 SQVTM and CDR2 ANQGSEA are derived from the germline V gene. V has 3 bases trimmed and J has 6 bases trimmed; junction bases matching no gene number 1. The chain is assembled from TRBV29-1 and TRBJ2-7, with 14 junctional bases fitting TRBD2. The TCR comes from a man aged 40-49 years who had been exposed to COVID-19. Sequences were obtained from PBMCs or T cells enriched from blood (not recorded which). The DNA sequence is given as TGCAGCGTTGAGGGGACTAGCGGGAGCGAGCAGTACTTC. Its protein is CSVEGTSGSEQYF.